This T cell receptor (beta chain) originates from a study of T-cell reconstitution after alpha-beta-depleted transplantation in children (dated by TCRdb to the mid-2010s). Turning to the overall study: Using TCR repertoire profiling, the study quantitatively followed how T-cell immune reconstitution unfolded in children after TCRalphabeta/CD19-depleted allogeneic hematopoietic cell transplantation.

Trimmed from V: 6 bases; trimmed from J: 1 base; junction bases lacking a gene match: 3. Including the terminal cysteine and phenylalanine, the CDR3 comprises 15 residues. The only DNA kept is the CDR3, 45 bases in frame from the first base. Receptors were amplified or captured by PCR. Sequencing instrument: Illumina HiSeq 2500. TCR libraries were prepared with molecular barcoding, using unique molecular identifiers to normalize TCRbeta repertoire quantification. TCRdb redid the processing of the public reads, applying fastp at Q25 and MiXCR, and retained in-frame beta chains. Rows matching on CDR3 protein sequence are summarized as one entry with the most common DNA and genes. This sample holds 200,000 to 250,000 distinct CDR3 sequences; around 9.5% were observed only once. Jointly, the top ten make up around 6% of the sample. This clonotype has a count of ten or more. Its antigen has not been determined. No much larger clonotype is one base removed from it; base qualities were not supplied.

Recombination joined TRBV12-3 or TRBV12-4 with TRBJ2-2, and TRBD2 aligns with 9 junction nucleotides. The sequenced sample was PBMCs from the stem cell graft donor, obtained from the stem cell graft. This receptor was taken from a human donor who donated a stem cell graft to a child with acute lymphoblastic leukemia. The DNA sequence is given as TGTGCCAGCAGCCTTAGCGGGAGGAACACCGGGGAGCTGTTTTTT. Translation gives CASSLSGRNTGELFF.